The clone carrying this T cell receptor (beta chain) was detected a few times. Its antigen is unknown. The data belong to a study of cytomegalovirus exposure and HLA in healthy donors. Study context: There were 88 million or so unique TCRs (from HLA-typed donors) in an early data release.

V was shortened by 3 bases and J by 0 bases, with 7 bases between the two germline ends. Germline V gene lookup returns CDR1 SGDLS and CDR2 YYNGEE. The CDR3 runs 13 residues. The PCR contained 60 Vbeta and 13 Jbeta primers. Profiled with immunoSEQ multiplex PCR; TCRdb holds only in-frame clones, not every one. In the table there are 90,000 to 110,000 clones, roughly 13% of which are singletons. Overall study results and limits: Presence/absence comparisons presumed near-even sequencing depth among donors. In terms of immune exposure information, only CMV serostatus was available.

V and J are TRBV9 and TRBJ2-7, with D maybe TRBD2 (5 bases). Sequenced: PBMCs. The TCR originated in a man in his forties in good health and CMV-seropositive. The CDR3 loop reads CASSEGVSYEQYF. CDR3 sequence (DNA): TGTGCCAGCAGCGAGGGAGTCTCCTACGAGCAGTACTTC.